This T cell receptor beta chain was observed in a study of cytomegalovirus exposure and HLA in healthy donors. Study-wide findings and caveats: Investigators reported under 200 TCR beta chains as tied to cytomegalovirus. High specificity and sensitivity for cytomegalovirus status were reported for the classifier. There were a few CMV-associated chains whose specificity for CMV antigens was confirmed in vitro.

Details on this clone: Its target is unknown.

This CDR3 has 13 amino acids. V shed 5 bases, J shed 7 bases, and the junction held 5 bases outside the gene matches. Germline CDR1 SGHTA, CDR2 FQGTGA. The table came from immunoSEQ multiplex PCR; TCRdb's copy has only in-frame clones and leaves some out. The sample holds hundreds of thousands of clones, 83% seen once. The chain joins TRBV7-3 to TRBJ2-1; TRBD2 matches 7 bases. The sequence derives from a woman aged 18-30 years in good health and CMV-seronegative. Sequencing was carried out using PBMCs. CDR3 DNA: TGTGCCAGCAGCACCTCGGGGGGAAATGAGCAGTTCTTC. This gives the protein CASSTSGGNEQFF. Filled out from reference TRBV7-3 and TRBJ2-1, the complete variable domain reads GAGVSQTPSNKVTEKGKYVELRCDPISGHTALYWYRQSLGQGPEFLIYFQGTGAADDSGLPNDRFFAVRPEGSVSTLKIQRTERGDSAVYLCASSTSGGNEQFFGPGTRLTVL.